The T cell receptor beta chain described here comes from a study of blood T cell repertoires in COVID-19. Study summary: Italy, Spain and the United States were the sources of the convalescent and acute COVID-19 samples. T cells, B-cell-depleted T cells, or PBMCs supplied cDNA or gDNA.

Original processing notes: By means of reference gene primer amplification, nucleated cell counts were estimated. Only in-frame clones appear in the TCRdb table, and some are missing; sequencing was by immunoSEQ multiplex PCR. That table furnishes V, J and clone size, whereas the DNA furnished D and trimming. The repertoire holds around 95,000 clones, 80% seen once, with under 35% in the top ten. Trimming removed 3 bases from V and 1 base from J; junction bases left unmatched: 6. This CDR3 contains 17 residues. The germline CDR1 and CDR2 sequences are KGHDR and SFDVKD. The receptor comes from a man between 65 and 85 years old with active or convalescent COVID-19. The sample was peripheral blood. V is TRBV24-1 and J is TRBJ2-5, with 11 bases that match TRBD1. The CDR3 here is CATSDRDRGMRQETQYF. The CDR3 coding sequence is TGTGCCACCAGTGATCGGGACAGGGGGATGCGCCAAGAGACCCAGTACTTC.